This T cell receptor (beta chain) was captured in a study of T cells in Graves' hyperthyroidism and ophthalmopathy. The CDR3 totals 15 residues. Germline CDR1 LNHDA, CDR2 SQIVND (reference sequence). V dropped 4 bases and J dropped 11 bases, with 23 bases sitting between them. Clinical symptoms, serum thyroxine, TRAb, thyroid ultrasound and orbital computed tomography informed diagnoses. RNA transcripts served as the template for amplifying TCR beta CDR3 regions. Initially, a first-round RT-PCR of the TCR CDR3 employed the HTBI primer set. TCRdb re-analysed the multiplex PCR reads in MiXCR, keeping a single row per CDR3 protein. The table lists about 540,000 distinct CDR3 sequences, approximately 44% of them singletons. This clonotype was counted only a few times.

The chain has TRBV19 and TRBJ1-1; possible D gene TRBD1, 6 bases. The sample consisted of peripheral blood or thyroid tissue (not recorded which). The origin of this receptor is a woman aged 18-30 years with Graves' hyperthyroidism. In nucleotides, the CDR3 is TGTGCCAGTAGTACCCCCGGACAGATTGATAGAAGGGCTTTCTTT. Amino acid sequence: CASSTPGQIDRRAFF.